The 18 T cell receptor beta chains below come from one sample, sequenced in a study of T-cell memory formation after mild COVID-19 (dated by TCRdb to about 2021). Preparation of the library involved 5' RACE. The sequencing machine was an Illumina NovaSeq 6000. TCRdb reworked the public reads: Q25 trimming with fastp, MiXCR clone assembly, productive beta chains retained. Rows with one shared CDR3 protein collapse into an entry with the most common genes and DNA. This sample gives 92,000 or so distinct CDR3 sequences in total; 13% of them show up just once. About a quarter of the sample lies in the top ten. The sample was PBMCs or a T cell subset sorted from them (not recorded which). Every receptor here comes from an adult woman who had mild COVID-19 (a few samples of this study predate the infection). The sample titles of this study are shuffled in the database, so cell type and time point are left out; the donor was told from shared clones.

This sequence joins TRBV4-2 and TRBJ2-2; TRBD1 aligns across 10 bases. From germline, CDR1 is LGHNA and CDR2 YNFKEQ. V was clipped by 7 bases and J by 6 bases; unmatched bases: 11. CDR3 length: 16 amino acids. Written as DNA, the CDR3 is TGTGCCAGCACTCCCGGGACAGGGGTTATGGCCGGGGAGCTGTTTTTT. Translating gives CASTPGTGVMAGELFF.

This chain joins TRBV9 and TRBJ2-3, with TRBD2 identical over 10 bases. Germline V gene data show CDR1 as SGDLS and CDR2 as YYNGEE. Trimming took 4 bases from V and 4 from J; bases not matched to a gene: 6. The CDR3 covers 15 residues. CDR3: CASSSASGGADTQYF. In nucleotides, the CDR3 is TGTGCCAGCAGCTCGGCTAGCGGGGGTGCAGATACGCAGTATTTT.

This clonotype showed up just a few times. The chain recombines TRBV7-6 with TRBJ2-5; 8 bases agree with TRBD2. The CDR3 totals 15 residues. Per the germline V gene, CDR1 is SGHVS and CDR2 is FNYEAQ. Trimming cost V 3 bases and J 3 bases; bases outside gene matches: 6. Here the CDR3 DNA reads TGTGCCAGCAGCTTTAGCGGGGTACGAAAAGAGACCCAGTACTTC. Protein sequence: CASSFSGVRKETQYF. Complete variable domain (other parts from reference TRBV7-6 and TRBJ2-5): GAGVSQSPRYKVTKRGQDVALRCDPISGHVSLYWYRQALGQGPEFLTYFNYEAQQDKSGLPNDRFSAERPEGSISTLTIQRTEQRDSAMYRCASSFSGVRKETQYFGPGTRLLVL.

This clonotype was observed a handful of times. The rearrangement joins TRBV11-1 to TRBJ2-7, with D tentatively TRBD1 or TRBD2 (5 bases each). The CDR3 sequence is 14 residues long. Trimming pared 8 bases from V and 3 bases from J, leaving 17 bases between. Germline V gene sequence: CDR1 SGHAT, CDR2 FQDESV (reference sequence). CDR3 residues: CASVRGEQDYEQYF. CDR3 coding DNA: TGTGCCAGCGTGAGAGGGGAACAGGACTACGAGCAGTACTTC. Together with reference TRBV11-1 and TRBJ2-7, the CDR3 gives the full variable domain: EAEVAQSPRYKITEKSQAVAFWCDPISGHATLYWYRQILGQGPELLVQFQDESVVDDSQLPKDRFSAERLKGVDSTLKIQPAELGDSAMYLCASVRGEQDYEQYFGPGTRLTVT.

This clonotype was detected a few times. This chain uses TRBV20-1 with TRBJ2-2; 9 bases are shared with TRBD1. This CDR3 region has 17 residues. The ends lost 0 bases at V and 7 bases at J; junction bases unmatched: 12. The germline CDR1 and CDR2 sequences are DFQATT and SNEGSKA (reference sequence). The CDR3 region is CSARDFVGQGVVGELFF. CDR3 sequence (DNA): TGCAGTGCTAGAGATTTTGTGGGACAGGGTGTAGTCGGGGAGCTGTTTTTT.

This clonotype has a handful of counts. The chain employs TRBV7-9 and TRBJ2-1; 8 nucleotides agree with TRBD2. Per germline, CDR1 SEHNR and CDR2 FQNEAQ (reference sequence). V was pared by 4 bases and J by 6 bases, with 20 bases of the junction left unmatched. The CDR3 extends over 19 amino acids. CDR3 DNA sequence: TGTGCCAGCAGCTCTGACAGTCAACCCCAGGGACTAGACGGCAATGAGCAGTTCTTC. Translated, it gives CASSSDSQPQGLDGNEQFF.

The J gene is TRBJ2-3, the V gene TRBV7-2; D remains unclear. This CDR3 spans 13 amino acids. Germline V gives CDR1 SGHTA, CDR2 FQGNSA. Deletions cut 4 bases from V and 2 bases from J, with 7 bases between. The CDR3 DNA follows: TGTGCCAGCAGCTCCCTTACCACAGATACGCAGTATTTT. Translation gives CASSSLTTDTQYF. The complete variable domain, with remaining parts taken from reference TRBV7-2 and TRBJ2-3, reads GAGVSQSPSNKVTEKGKDVELRCDPISGHTALYWYRQSLGQGLEFLIYFQGNSAPDKSGLPSDRFSAERTGGSVSTLTIQRTQQEDSAVYLCASSSLTTDTQYFGPGTRLTVL.

V and J are TRBV4-1 and TRBJ2-3; D may match TRBD1 or TRBD2 (6 bases each). V gave up 6 bases and J gave up 6 bases, with 25 bases separating them. CDR3 length equals 17 residues. Germline V CDR1 and CDR2: MGHRA, YSYEKL. The CDR3 sequence: CASRPTGAALSLDTQYF. CDR3 bases: TGCGCCAGCAGACCAACGGGGGCGGCTCTAAGTTTGGATACGCAGTATTTT.

This clonotype was counted ten times or more. This chain joins TRBV5-1 and TRBJ2-1; D may be TRBD2 (5 bases). Germline values: CDR1 SGHRS, CDR2 YFSETQ. Trimming left V 0 bases short and J 0 bases short, with 10 bases between. The CDR3 length is 16 residues. The chain's CDR3 is CASSLEAGGSYNEQFF. CDR3 nucleotides: TGCGCCAGCAGCTTGGAGGCAGGAGGCTCCTACAATGAGCAGTTCTTC.

A few counts support this clonotype. The V and J genes are TRBV9 and TRBJ1-4; D not certain. Germline V gene lookup returns CDR1 SGDLS and CDR2 YYNGEE. V lost 0 bases and J 0 bases, leaving 3 bases between the germline ends. This CDR3 is built from 14 residues. The CDR3 reads CASSVDSTNEKLFF. The CDR3 DNA reads as TGTGCCAGCAGCGTAGACTCAACTAATGAAAAACTGTTTTTT.

The chain uses TRBV12-3 or TRBV12-4 and TRBJ2-1; 8 nucleotides agree with TRBD2. J was trimmed by 5 bases and V by 5 bases; bases with no gene match: 8. The CDR3 runs 15 residues. The CDR3 DNA reads as TGTGCCAGCAGTGGGGGACTAGTATACAACAATGAGCAGTTCTTC. Its translation: CASSGGLVYNNEQFF.

This sequence joins TRBV4-3 and TRBJ2-7; TRBD1 aligns across 8 bases. CDR1 LGHNA and CDR2 YSLEER come from the germline V gene. J gave up 3 bases and V 0 bases, and 7 bases lay outside the gene matches. This CDR3 is 16 amino acids long. In nucleotides, the CDR3 is TGCGCCAGCAGCCAAGATCAGGACAGGGAGCTCTACGAGCAGTACTTC. The encoded protein is CASSQDQDRELYEQYF.

This chain links TRBV12-3 or TRBV12-4 with TRBJ2-1; TRBD2 might be the D (5 bases). This CDR3 contains 11 residues. V dropped 7 bases and J dropped 10 bases, with 11 bases sitting between them. In DNA form, the CDR3 reads TGTGCCAGCACCCCTCGGGAAGAGCAGTTCTTC. Its translation: CASTPREEQFF.

This clonotype occurred a few times. V and J are TRBV29-1 and TRBJ2-1; D not resolved. V was pared by 1 base and J by 4 bases, with 5 bases between. There are 12 residues in the CDR3. CDR1 is SQVTM, CDR2 ANQGSEA, per germline. As DNA, the CDR3 is TGCAGCGTTGAAGTTTCATACAATGAGCAGTTCTTC. Its translation: CSVEVSYNEQFF.

The chain links TRBV7-6 to TRBJ2-7; no reliable D call. The CDR3 is 14 residues long. Between the trimmed V and J ends, which lost 6 bases and 3 bases, there was a span of 15 bases. Looked up from germline, CDR1 is SGHVS and CDR2 is FNYEAQ. CDR3: CASRPQETDYEQYF. The CDR3 DNA follows: TGTGCCAGCAGGCCTCAGGAAACCGACTACGAGCAGTACTTC.

The genes are TRBV12-3 or TRBV12-4 and TRBJ2-5; a weak D match, TRBD2 (7 bases). Trimming left V 3 bases short and J 7 bases short, with 24 bases between. The CDR3 extends over 17 amino acids. The DNA of the CDR3 is TGTGCCAGCAGTTTGTCTGGTGGCGGGGGCCGTACGGGGACCCAGTACTTC. Encoded protein: CASSLSGGGGRTGTQYF.

This clonotype was counted a few times. The chain joins TRBV4-1 to TRBJ1-2, with D unresolved. CDR1 is MGHRA, CDR2 YSYEKL, per germline. Trimming stripped 2 bases from V and 7 bases from J, with 14 bases between. The CDR3 has 14 amino acids. The CDR3 nucleotides read TGCGCCAGCAGCCAAAGTGGCACACAAGGTGGCTACACCTTC. Translation: CASSQSGTQGGYTF.

This rearrangement joins TRBV3-1 to TRBJ2-3; weak D call: TRBD2 (5 bases). From germline, CDR1 is LGHDT and CDR2 YNNKEL (reference sequence). V dropped 0 bases and J dropped 1 base, with 17 bases sitting between them. CDR3 length: 18 amino acids. CDR3 sequence (DNA): TGTGCCAGCAGCCAAGATCCAGGACTCTATCCTGGCACAGATACGCAGTATTTT. It specifies CASSQDPGLYPGTDTQYF.